This T cell receptor beta chain emerged from a study of blood T cells in healthy people across ages. Study background: Roughly one uniquely barcoded beta molecule per two T cells was captured.

PCR was performed a second time for about 7 to 12 cycles using a sample-barcoded 5' primer and a J-beta primer mix. There were at least 2.5 million CDR3-containing paired-end reads obtained from each sample. TCRdb passed the 5' RACE reads through MiXCR, listing each CDR3 protein once. Of roughly 1.4 million distinct CDR3 sequences listed, roughly 59% are singletons. The CDR3 sequence is 12 residues long. V gave up 1 base and J gave up 9 bases, with 10 bases separating them. The V gene's germline CDR1 is DFQATT and CDR2 SNEGSKA (reference sequence). J is TRBJ2-1 and V is TRBV20-1; TRBD1 might be the D (6 bases). The origin of this receptor is a man aged 18 to 35 in good health. Sequenced material: blood. The CDR3 DNA reads as TGCAGTGCTAGAGCTACAGGGAGTGAGCAGTTCTTC. This encodes CSARATGSEQFF.